This T cell receptor (beta chain) was sequenced during a study of T cell responses to AZD1222 COVID-19 vaccine. Study-level points and caveats: Clonal diversity was possibly underestimated; the donors were predominantly white British and more often female. Vaccine-associated CD4 TCRs ranged over spike, dominating at 160-218 and 743-854.

To note about this clone: Its antigen is unidentified.

CDR3 length: 16 residues. The V gene lost 0 bases and the J gene lost 9 bases, with 15 bases spanning the gap. Looked up from germline, CDR1 is LGHNA and CDR2 is YNFKEQ. Profiling relied on immunoSEQ multiplex PCR, and the TCRdb table lists in-frame clones only, not all of them. In the table there are around 120,000 clones, more than 75% of which are singletons. The material was peripheral blood, obtained on day 0 of AZD1222 vaccination. The chain carries TRBV4-2 and TRBJ1-6; D remains ambiguous. This clonotype was sampled from an adult in good health. CDR3 DNA: TGTGCCAGCAGCCAAGATGGACCAAGGGCCGGTTCACCCCTCCACTTT. As protein: CASSQDGPRAGSPLHF.